The 9 T cell receptor beta chains reported below all come from one sample, sequenced in a study of blood T cell repertoires in COVID-19. The method was immunoSEQ multiplex PCR; TCRdb's version includes in-frame clones alone and lacks a portion of them. The table lists about 300,000 clones, approximately 88% of them singletons. The source material was peripheral blood. Receptors originate from a woman aged 25 to 39 who had recovered from COVID-19.

The J gene is TRBJ2-3, the V gene TRBV2, with 9 bases identical to TRBD1. Germline-derived CDR1 and CDR2 are SNHLY and FYNNEI. This CDR3 has 17 amino acids. With 5 bases clipped from V and 2 bases from J, the junction kept 11 bases outside the gene matches. The CDR3 coding sequence is TGTGCCAGCAGTAAGTCTGGACAGGGGATTTACACAGATACGCAGTATTTT. Residues: CASSKSGQGIYTDTQYF.

V gene TRBV29-1 combines with J gene TRBJ2-7, with D possibly matching TRBD2 (6 bases). CDR1 is SQVTM and CDR2 is ANQGSEA in the germline V gene. Between the trimmed V and J ends, which lost 4 bases and 2 bases, there was a span of 9 bases. The CDR3 spans 12 residues. The CDR3 here is CSVAGGTYEQYF. Here the CDR3 DNA reads TGCAGCGTTGCCGGGGGAACCTACGAGCAGTACTTC.

The rearrangement uses TRBV9 and TRBJ1-5; 8 bases align to TRBD1. Trimming at V came to 0 bases and at J to 6 bases, leaving 5 bases not matched to a gene. Germline CDR1 is SGDLS and CDR2 is YYNGEE. The CDR3 is 15 residues long. The CDR3 is CASSVDGQGVQPQHF. Here the CDR3 DNA reads TGTGCCAGCAGCGTAGATGGACAGGGTGTTCAGCCCCAGCATTTT.

Comments on this clone: Other DNA sequences in the same sample also yield this CDR3. The chain couples TRBV12-3 or TRBV12-4 to TRBJ1-2; 8 bases agree with TRBD1. This CDR3 has 12 amino acids. J was trimmed by 6 bases and V by 6 bases; bases with no gene match: 3. CDR3 nucleotides: TGTGCCAGCAGCCCGACAGGGGATGGCTACACCTTC. Encoded protein: CASSPTGDGYTF.

J is TRBJ2-3 and V is TRBV4-2, with a tentative D call TRBD2 (7 bases). V was clipped by 1 base and J by 5 bases, with 16 bases between them. From germline, CDR1 is LGHNA and CDR2 YNFKEQ. The CDR3 is 16 amino acids. Here the CDR3 DNA reads TGTGCCAGCAGCCAAGGGGAGGGTGGCAGGGGAGATACGCAGTATTTT. Translated, it gives CASSQGEGGRGDTQYF.

CDR3 sequence (DNA): TGTGCCAGCAGCCAACGACAGGGCCGGGGAGAGACCCAGTACTTC. Encoded protein: CASSQRQGRGETQYF. The chain uses TRBV7-9 and TRBJ2-5; 7 positions match TRBD1. The V and J ends lost 5 bases and 4 bases, in that order; junction bases with no gene match: 10. The CDR3 runs 15 residues. Germline CDR1 and CDR2: SEHNR and FQNEAQ (reference sequence).

CDR3 loop: CASSLPLRQYEQYF. The CDR3 nucleotides read TGTGCCAGCAGCTTACCATTGAGACAATACGAGCAGTACTTC. V usage is TRBV7-9 and J usage is TRBJ2-7; D gene unclear. V was cut by 2 bases and J by 4 bases, with 12 bases left in between. The CDR3 extends over 14 amino acids. The V gene's germline CDR1 is SEHNR and CDR2 FQNEAQ (reference sequence). The full variable domain, its missing parts supplied by reference TRBV7-9 and TRBJ2-7, is DTGVSQNPRHKITKRGQNVTFRCDPISEHNRLYWYRQTLGQGPEFLTYFQNEAQLEKSRLLSDRFSAERPKGSFSTLEIQRTEQGDSAMYLCASSLPLRQYEQYFGPGTRLTVT.

The V call is TRBV6-1, the J call TRBJ1-3; perhaps TRBD1 as D (5 bases). Trimming pared 7 bases from V and 2 bases from J, leaving 9 bases between. Germline CDR1 reads MNHNS; CDR2 reads SASEGT. The CDR3 runs to 13 residues. The CDR3, as DNA: TGTGCCAGCAAACAGGCAGCTGGAAACACCATATATTTT. Translation: CASKQAAGNTIYF.

The rearrangement links TRBV19 to TRBJ1-4; the match to TRBD1 covers 7 bases. The CDR3 runs 17 residues. The germline CDR1 and CDR2 sequences are LNHDA and SQIVND (reference sequence). Trimming removed 3 bases from V and 3 bases from J; junction bases left unmatched: 10. CDR3 in amino acids: CASSIDREGAANEKLFF. CDR3 DNA sequence: TGTGCCAGTAGTATCGACCGGGAGGGGGCGGCTAATGAAAAACTGTTTTTT.